The clone carrying this T cell receptor (beta chain) was recorded only once. The CDR3 extends over 18 amino acids. The V gene lost 4 bases and the J gene lost 0 bases, with 20 bases spanning the gap. Germline V gene sequence: CDR1 SGHTA, CDR2 FQGTGA. This sample stems from a study of blood T cell repertoires in COVID-19. TCRdb's table, derived via immunoSEQ multiplex PCR, lists solely in-frame clones and lacks some. This sample carries about 370,000 clones, 90% to 95% of them seen once, and the ten largest clones take 0.8% to 0.9%. Material for sequencing was PBMCs or T cells enriched from blood (not recorded which). This sequence joins TRBV7-3 and TRBJ2-3; weak D call: TRBD2 (6 bases). The sequence derives from a woman aged 40 to 49 who had been exposed to COVID-19. The DNA for the CDR3 is TGTGCCAGCAGCTACGAGGAAATTAGCGGAGCTAGCACAGATACGCAGTATTTT. Translated: CASSYEEISGASTDTQYF.